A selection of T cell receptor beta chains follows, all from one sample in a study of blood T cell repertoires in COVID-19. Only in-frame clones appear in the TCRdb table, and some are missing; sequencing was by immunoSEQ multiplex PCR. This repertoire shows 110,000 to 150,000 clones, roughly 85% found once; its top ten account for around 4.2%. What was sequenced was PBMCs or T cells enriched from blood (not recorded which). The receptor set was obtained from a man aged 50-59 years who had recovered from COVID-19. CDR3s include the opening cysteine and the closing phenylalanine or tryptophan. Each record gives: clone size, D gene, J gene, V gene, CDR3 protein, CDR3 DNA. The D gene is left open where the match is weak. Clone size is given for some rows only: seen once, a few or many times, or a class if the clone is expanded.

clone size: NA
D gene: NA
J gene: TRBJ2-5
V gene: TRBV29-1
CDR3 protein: CSVTREDQETQYF
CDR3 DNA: TGCAGCGTTACGAGAGAGGACCAAGAGACCCAGTACTTC

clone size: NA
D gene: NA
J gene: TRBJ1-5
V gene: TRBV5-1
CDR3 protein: CASRQLPGANQPQHF
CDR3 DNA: TGCGCCAGCAGGCAGCTGCCAGGGGCCAATCAGCCCCAGCATTTT

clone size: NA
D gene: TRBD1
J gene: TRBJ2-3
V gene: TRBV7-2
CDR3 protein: CASSWDREEDTQYF
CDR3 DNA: TGTGCCAGCAGCTGGGACAGGGAAGAAGATACGCAGTATTTT

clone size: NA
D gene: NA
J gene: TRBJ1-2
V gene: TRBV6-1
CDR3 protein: CASSEQGGGYTF
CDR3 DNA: TGTGCCAGCAGTGAACAGGGTGGTGGCTACACCTTC

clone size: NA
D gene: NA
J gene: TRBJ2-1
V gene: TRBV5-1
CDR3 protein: CASSHTAGVLNEQFF
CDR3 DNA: TGCGCCAGCAGTCACACCGCAGGGGTACTCAATGAGCAGTTCTTC

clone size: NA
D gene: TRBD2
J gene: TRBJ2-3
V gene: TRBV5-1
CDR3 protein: CASSLAASGLTDTQYF
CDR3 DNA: TGCGCCAGCAGCTTGGCGGCTAGCGGACTCACAGATACGCAGTATTTT

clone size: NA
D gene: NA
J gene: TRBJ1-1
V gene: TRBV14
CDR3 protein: CASSPNIMNTEAFF
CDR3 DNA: TGTGCCAGCAGCCCGAACATAATGAACACTGAAGCTTTCTTT

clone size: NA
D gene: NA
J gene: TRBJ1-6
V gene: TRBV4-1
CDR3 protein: CASSQVLVSLGARPYNSPLHF
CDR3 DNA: TGCGCCAGCAGCCAAGTGTTAGTCTCGCTTGGGGCCAGGCCCTATAATTCACCCCTCCACTTT

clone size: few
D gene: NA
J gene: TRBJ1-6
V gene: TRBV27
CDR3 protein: CASSFLSEDNSPLHF
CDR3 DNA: TGTGCCAGCAGTTTCCTGTCGGAGGATAATTCACCCCTCCACTTT

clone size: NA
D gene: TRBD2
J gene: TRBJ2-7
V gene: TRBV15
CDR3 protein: CATSRSGSAYEQYF
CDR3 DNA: TGTGCCACCAGCAGAAGCGGGAGTGCTTACGAGCAGTACTTC

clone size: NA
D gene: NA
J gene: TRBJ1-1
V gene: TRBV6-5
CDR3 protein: CASSRLMNTEAFF
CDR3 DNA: TGTGCCAGCAGTCGACTGATGAACACTGAAGCTTTCTTT

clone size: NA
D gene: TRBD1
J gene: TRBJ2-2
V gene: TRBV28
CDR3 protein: CASSPINRGIGELFF
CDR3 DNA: TGTGCCAGCAGTCCCATTAACAGGGGTATCGGGGAGCTGTTTTTT

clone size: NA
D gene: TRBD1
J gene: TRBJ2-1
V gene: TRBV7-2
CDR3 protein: CASSGPDRAYNEQFF
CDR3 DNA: TGTGCCAGCAGCGGGCCCGACAGGGCCTACAATGAGCAGTTCTTC